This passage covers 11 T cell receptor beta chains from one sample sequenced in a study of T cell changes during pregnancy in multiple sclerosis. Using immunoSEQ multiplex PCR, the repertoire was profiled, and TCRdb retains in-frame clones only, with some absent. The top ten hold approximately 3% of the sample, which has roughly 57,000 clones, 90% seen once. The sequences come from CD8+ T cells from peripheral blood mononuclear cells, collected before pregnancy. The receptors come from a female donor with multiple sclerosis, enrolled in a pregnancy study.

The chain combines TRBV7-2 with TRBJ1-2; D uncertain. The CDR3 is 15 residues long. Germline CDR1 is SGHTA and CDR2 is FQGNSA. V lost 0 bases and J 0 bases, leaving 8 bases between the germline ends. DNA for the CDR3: TGTGCCAGCAGCTTAGCGCGCCTCCCTAACTATGGCTACACCTTC. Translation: CASSLARLPNYGYTF.

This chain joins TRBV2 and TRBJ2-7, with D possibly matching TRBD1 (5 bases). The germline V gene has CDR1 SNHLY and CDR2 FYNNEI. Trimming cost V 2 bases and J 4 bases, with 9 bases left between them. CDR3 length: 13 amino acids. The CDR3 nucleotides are TGTGCCAGCAGTGAACGGACAACGTACGAGCAGTACTTC. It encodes CASSERTTYEQYF.

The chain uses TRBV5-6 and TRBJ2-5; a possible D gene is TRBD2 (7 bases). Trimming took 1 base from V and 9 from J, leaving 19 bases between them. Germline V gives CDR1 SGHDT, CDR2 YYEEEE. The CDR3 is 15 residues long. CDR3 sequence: CASSLSAGATEAQYF. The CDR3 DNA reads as TGTGCCAGCAGCTTGTCTGCGGGGGCCACTGAGGCCCAGTACTTC.

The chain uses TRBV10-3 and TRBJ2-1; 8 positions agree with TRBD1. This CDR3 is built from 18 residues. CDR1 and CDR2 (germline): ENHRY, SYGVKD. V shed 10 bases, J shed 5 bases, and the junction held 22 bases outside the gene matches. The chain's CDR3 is CATTTLAGGDTGDNEQFF. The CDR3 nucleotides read TGTGCCACCACTACCTTGGCAGGGGGCGATACTGGGGACAATGAGCAGTTCTTC.

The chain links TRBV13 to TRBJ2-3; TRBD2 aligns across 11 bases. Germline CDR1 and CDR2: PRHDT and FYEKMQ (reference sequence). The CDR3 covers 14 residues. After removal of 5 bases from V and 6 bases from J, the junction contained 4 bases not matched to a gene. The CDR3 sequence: CASSPTSGADTQYF. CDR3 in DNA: TGTGCCAGCAGCCCGACTAGCGGGGCCGATACGCAGTATTTT.

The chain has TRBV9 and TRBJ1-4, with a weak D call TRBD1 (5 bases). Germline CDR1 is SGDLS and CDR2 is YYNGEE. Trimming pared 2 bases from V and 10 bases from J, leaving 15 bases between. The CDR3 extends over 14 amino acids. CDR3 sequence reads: CASSVSSSTGKLFF. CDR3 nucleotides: TGTGCCAGCAGCGTCTCCAGTTCTACAGGAAAACTGTTTTTT.

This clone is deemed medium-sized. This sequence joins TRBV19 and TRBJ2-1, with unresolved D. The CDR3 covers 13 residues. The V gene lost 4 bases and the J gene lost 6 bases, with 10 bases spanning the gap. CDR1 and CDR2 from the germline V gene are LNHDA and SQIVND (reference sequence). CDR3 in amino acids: CASSSGDRNEQFF. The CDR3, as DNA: TGTGCCAGTAGTAGCGGAGACCGCAATGAGCAGTTCTTC.

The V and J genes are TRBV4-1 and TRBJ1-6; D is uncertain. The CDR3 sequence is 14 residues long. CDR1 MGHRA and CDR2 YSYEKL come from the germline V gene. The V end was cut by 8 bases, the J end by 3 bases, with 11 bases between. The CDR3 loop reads CASRGGNYNSPLHF. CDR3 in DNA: TGCGCCAGCCGCGGAGGGAACTATAATTCACCCCTCCACTTT.

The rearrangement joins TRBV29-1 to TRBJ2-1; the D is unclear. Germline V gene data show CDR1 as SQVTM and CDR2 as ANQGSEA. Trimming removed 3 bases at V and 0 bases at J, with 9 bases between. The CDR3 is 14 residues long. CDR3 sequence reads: CSVDGVYSYNEQFF. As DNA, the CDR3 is TGCAGCGTTGACGGAGTCTACTCCTACAATGAGCAGTTCTTC.

Written as DNA, the CDR3 is TGTGCCAGCAGCTCCCGGACTAGCGAGGTTGGGGAGACCCAGTACTTC. Its translation is CASSSRTSEVGETQYF. This sequence joins TRBV7-8 and TRBJ2-5, with TRBD2 identical over 9 bases. The CDR3 runs to 16 residues. V trimming: 4 bases; J trimming: 5 bases; junction bases outside the gene matches: 11. Germline V gives CDR1 SGHVS, CDR2 FQNEAQ.

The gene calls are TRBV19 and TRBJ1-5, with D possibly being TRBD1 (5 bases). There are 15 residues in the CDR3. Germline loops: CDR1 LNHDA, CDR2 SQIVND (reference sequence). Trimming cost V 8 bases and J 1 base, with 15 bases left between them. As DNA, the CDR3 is TGTGCCAGTGGGTACGGTGGACAAAGCAATCAGCCCCAGCATTTT. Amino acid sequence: CASGYGGQSNQPQHF.